A single sample gave rise to the 20 T cell receptor beta chains below, sequenced in a study of T cell responses to AZD1222 COVID-19 vaccine. This table comes from immunoSEQ multiplex PCR, and its TCRdb copy is limited to in-frame clones, with some not included. The table includes 200,000 to 250,000 clones, approximately 94% detected once. Sample: peripheral blood, taken 28 days after the second dose of the MenACWY control vaccine. The receptors here all came from an adult who received the MenACWY meningococcal vaccine as a control.

This chain connects TRBV14 to TRBJ1-6; D gene ambiguous. The V end lost 1 base, the J end lost 6 bases, and 4 bases lay between the germline ends. The CDR3 is made up of 13 amino acids. Per germline, CDR1 SGHDN and CDR2 FVKESK. For the CDR3, the DNA is TGTGCCAGCAGCCAAGTTTTTAATTCACCCCTCCACTTT. Protein sequence: CASSQVFNSPLHF.

The chain uses TRBV6-5 and TRBJ1-1, with 7 bases aligning to TRBD1. CDR3 length: 13 residues. Germline V gene data show CDR1 as MNHEY and CDR2 as SVGAGI. The V and J ends lost 4 bases and 4 bases, in that order; junction bases with no gene match: 3. For the CDR3, the DNA is TGTGCCAGCAGTTTATACAGGGGCACTGAAGCTTTCTTT. Encoded protein: CASSLYRGTEAFF.

This rearrangement joins TRBV7-6 to TRBJ2-1; TRBD2 matches 11 bases. Trimming took 6 bases from V and 5 from J; bases not matched to a gene: 24. CDR1 is SGHVS, CDR2 FNYEAQ, per germline. The CDR3 consists of 21 residues. This chain's CDR3 is CASRRDPSSGGHGRQDNEQFF. The CDR3 DNA reads TGTGCCAGCAGACGGGACCCGTCTAGCGGGGGGCATGGACGCCAGGACAATGAGCAGTTCTTC.

The gene calls are TRBV6-5 and TRBJ2-3; TRBD2 matches at 12 bases. This CDR3 contains 14 residues. J lost 3 bases, V lost 8 bases, and 3 bases had no gene match. Germline V gene sequence: CDR1 MNHEY, CDR2 SVGAGI. The DNA for the CDR3 is TGTGCCAGCGACACTAGCGGGAGGACAGATACGCAGTATTTT. Translation: CASDTSGRTDTQYF.

The rearrangement links TRBV10-3 to TRBJ2-2; 9 bases match TRBD1. The CDR3 length is 15 residues. J gave up 4 bases and V 6 bases, and 6 bases lay outside the gene matches. The germline CDR1 and CDR2 sequences are ENHRY and SYGVKD. CDR3 DNA sequence: TGTGCCATCAGGGGGGACAGGGTTACCACCGGGGAGCTGTTTTTT. It codes for CAIRGDRVTTGELFF.

This chain connects TRBV7-3 to TRBJ1-3, with TRBD1 matching 12 bases. The CDR3 totals 18 residues. V lost 9 bases to trimming and J lost 3 bases; unmatched junction nucleotides: 15. The germline V gene encodes CDR1 SGHTA and CDR2 FQGTGA. Written as DNA, the CDR3 is TGTGCCAGGGGACCACTGCCGGGACAGGGGGCTGTTGGAAACACCATATATTTT. Translating it yields CARGPLPGQGAVGNTIYF.

J is TRBJ2-2 and V is TRBV25-1; 8 positions agree with TRBD2. Germline lookup yields CDR1 MGHDK and CDR2 SYGVNS. V trimming: 3 bases; J trimming: 5 bases; junction bases outside the gene matches: 5. The CDR3 loop spans 15 amino acids. The CDR3 loop is CASSDYGGATGELFF. DNA for the CDR3: TGTGCCAGCAGTGACTACGGGGGGGCGACCGGGGAGCTGTTTTTT.

V and J are TRBV24-1 and TRBJ2-5; D remains ambiguous. This CDR3 is built from 15 residues. The V and J ends lost 7 bases and 5 bases respectively, with 19 bases between them. Germline CDR1 is KGHDR and CDR2 is SFDVKD. The CDR3 sequence is CATSPGFLLGETQYF. CDR3 bases: TGTGCCACCAGCCCCGGGTTCCTATTGGGGGAGACCCAGTACTTC.

The chain carries TRBV7-6 and TRBJ2-7, with TRBD2 matching 12 bases. V was clipped by 5 bases and J by 3 bases; unmatched bases: 5. Germline V lookup: CDR1 SGHVS, CDR2 FNYEAQ. This CDR3 is built from 15 residues. The chain's CDR3 is CASSDRTSGIYEQYF. For the CDR3, the DNA is TGTGCCAGCAGCGACAGGACTAGCGGGATCTACGAGCAGTACTTC.

The chain uses TRBV18 and TRBJ2-3, with D uncertain. The CDR3 spans 14 residues. Germline CDR1 KGHSH, CDR2 LQKENI. V was cut by 0 bases and J by 1 base, with 5 bases left in between. Here the CDR3 DNA reads TGTGCCAGCTCACCACCGGGCCGCACAGATACGCAGTATTTT. Translating it yields CASSPPGRTDTQYF.

CDR3 in amino acids: CASSLGQGLLSYEQYF. The DNA for the CDR3 is TGCGCCAGCAGCTTGGGACAGGGGCTCCTCTCCTACGAGCAGTACTTC. This rearrangement joins TRBV5-1 to TRBJ2-7, with 8 nucleotides matching TRBD1. CDR1 and CDR2 (germline): SGHRS, YFSETQ. J lost 0 bases, V lost 0 bases, and 5 bases had no gene match. The CDR3 contains 16 residues.

The count of this clone is one. The chain has TRBV19 and TRBJ1-4; D gene ambiguous. This CDR3 spans 16 amino acids. Trimming cost V 4 bases and J 0 bases, with 12 bases left between them. Germline V lookup: CDR1 LNHDA, CDR2 SQIVND (reference sequence). Written as DNA, the CDR3 is TGTGCCAGTAGTAGTTTCGTCTTGGCAACTAATGAAAAACTGTTTTTT. Residues: CASSSFVLATNEKLFF.

In DNA form, the CDR3 reads TGTGCCATCAGTGGAGACAGGGGGCCTGGCTACACCTTC. It yields the protein CAISGDRGPGYTF. V is TRBV10-3 and J is TRBJ1-2, with 10 bases aligning to TRBD1. Germline CDR1 ENHRY, CDR2 SYGVKD. CDR3 length: 13 residues. With 4 bases clipped from V and 7 bases from J, the junction kept 3 bases outside the gene matches.

The J gene is TRBJ2-7, the V gene TRBV10-2, with D perhaps matching TRBD1 or TRBD2 (6 bases each). The CDR3 is made up of 17 amino acids. The V end lost 6 bases, the J end lost 3 bases, and 24 bases lay between the germline ends. Germline V CDR1 and CDR2: WSHSY, SAAADI. The CDR3 coding sequence is TGCGCCAGCAGACCCGGACTATTACCTCAGGGGTACTACGAGCAGTACTTC. Translated: CASRPGLLPQGYYEQYF.

The chain couples TRBV6-6 to TRBJ2-7; D assignment may be TRBD1 or TRBD2 (5 bases each). With 6 bases removed from V and 3 bases from J, the gap between germline ends came to 15 bases. Germline CDR1 and CDR2: MNHNY and SVGAGI (reference sequence). CDR3 length: 14 amino acids. CDR3 in amino acids: CASSLTRDGYEQYF. The CDR3 coding sequence is TGTGCCAGCAGCCTCACCCGGGACGGCTACGAGCAGTACTTC.

Concerning this clone: Mismatch with germline at one junction end may stem from a read error. The CDR3 protein is CASSLGGRAKNIQYF. DNA of the CDR3: TGTGCTAGCAGCTTGGGGGGGAGAGCCAAAAACATTCAGTACTTC. This sequence joins TRBV7-7 and TRBJ2-4; 7 bases align to TRBD2. The CDR3 runs 15 residues. Germline V gene sequence: CDR1 SSHAT, CDR2 FNYEAQ (reference sequence).

This sequence joins TRBV19 and TRBJ2-5, with TRBD2 as a possible D gene (6 bases). The V gene lost 4 bases and the J gene lost 5 bases, with 17 bases spanning the gap. Germline CDR1 LNHDA, CDR2 SQIVND (reference sequence). CDR3 size: 15 residues. CDR3 DNA sequence: TGTGCCAGTAGTACGGGCGCGGGGTCGCATGAGACCCAGTACTTC. This encodes CASSTGAGSHETQYF.

This chain joins TRBV3-1 (or the pseudogene TRBV3-2) and TRBJ1-4; possibly TRBD1 for D (5 bases). This CDR3 contains 15 residues. The germline CDR1 and CDR2 sequences are LGHDT and YNNKEL (reference sequence). The V end was cut by 7 bases, the J end by 4 bases, with 16 bases between. CDR3 DNA: TGTGCCAGCAACACAAGGGGTGACGGTAATGAAAAACTGTTTTTT. Its protein product is CASNTRGDGNEKLFF.

The chain couples TRBV5-1 to TRBJ2-2; 7 bases match TRBD2. After removal of 2 bases from V and 0 bases from J, the junction contained 7 bases not matched to a gene. Germline V gene lookup returns CDR1 SGHRS and CDR2 YFSETQ. The CDR3 spans 17 residues. The CDR3 coding sequence is TGCGCCAGCAGCTTTAGGGTAGCGGGTGCGAACACCGGGGAGCTGTTTTTT. Encoded protein: CASSFRVAGANTGELFF. The complete variable domain, with remaining parts taken from reference TRBV5-1 and TRBJ2-2, reads KAGVTQTPRYLIKTRGQQVTLSCSPISGHRSVSWYQQTPGQGLQFLFEYFSETQRNKGNFPGRFSGRQFSNSRSEMNVSTLELGDSALYLCASSFRVAGANTGELFFGEGSRLTVL.

This chain joins TRBV5-1 and TRBJ2-1, with TRBD1 identical over 9 bases. Unmatched junction bases numbered 1, after V lost 4 bases and J lost 5 bases. The CDR3 loop spans 13 amino acids. The germline CDR1 and CDR2 sequences are SGHRS and YFSETQ. The CDR3 coding sequence is TGCGCCAGCAGCCGACAGGGGGACAATGAGCAGTTCTTC. The encoded protein is CASSRQGDNEQFF.